This T cell receptor beta chain was sequenced during a study of T-cell reconstitution after alpha-beta-depleted transplantation in children. Study-wide results and caveats: Expanded graft clones, several hundred of them, were reportedly the source of alpha-beta T cells about two months after transplant.

Unique molecular identifiers were built into the TCRbeta library. TCRdb re-analysed the PCR reads in MiXCR, keeping a single row per CDR3 protein. The profile covers 40,000 to 60,000 distinct CDR3 sequences, with approximately 9.2% appearing a single time and 25% to 30% taken by the ten largest. In regard to this clonotype: Its target is not known.

The CDR3 is 17 amino acids. The germline V gene encodes CDR1 LGHDT and CDR2 YNNKEL (reference sequence). Trimming at V came to 11 bases and at J to 1 base, leaving 9 bases not matched to a gene. This specimen consisted of PBMCs, mostly from graft donor cells, obtained 60 days after TCRalphabeta/CD19-depleted stem cell transplant. This chain connects TRBV3-1 to TRBJ2-1; 15 bases match TRBD2. This clonotype was sampled from a male patient under 10 years old who had a stem cell transplant for chronic granulomatous disease, so the T cells may come from the graft donor. The CDR3 region has the DNA TGTGCCTCCTGCCGGACTAGCGGGAGGGGATCCTACAATGAGCAGTTCTTC. Protein sequence: CASCRTSGRGSYNEQFF.